The TCR beta chain under discussion was sequenced for a study of T cells after yellow fever vaccination. After removal of 1 base from V and 0 bases from J, the junction contained 3 bases not matched to a gene. The CDR3 is 17 residues long. CDR1 is MNHEY and CDR2 is SMNVEV in the germline V gene (reference sequence). On this clonotype: Its antigen remains unidentified.

Findings and limits, study-wide: Abundant bulk-population clonotypes could contaminate the FACS-sorted repertoires.

TCRdb re-called the 5' RACE reads with MiXCR, one entry per CDR3 protein. The sample lists hundreds of thousands of distinct CDR3 sequences; 10% to 15% were seen once. This receptor was obtained from a man aged 30 to 45 who received the YFV17D yellow fever vaccine. The sequencing used PBMCs, collected on the day of the yellow fever booster vaccination. The chain combines TRBV27 with TRBJ2-1; 10 nucleotides match TRBD2. In nucleotides, the CDR3 is TGTGCCAGCAGTTTATACGTAGCGGGAGGCTCCTACAATGAGCAGTTCTTC. Protein sequence: CASSLYVAGGSYNEQFF.